Listed here are 24 T cell receptor beta chains from one sample, sequenced in a study of CD8 T cells in ankylosing spondylitis. TCRdb passed the 5' RACE reads through MiXCR, listing each CDR3 protein once. This sample has approximately 92,000 distinct CDR3 sequences; about 9.1% occur once, and the top ten carry about 4.6%. Sequenced sample: blood, either unsorted or a sorted T cell fraction (not recorded which). These receptors were obtained from a male donor with ankylosing spondylitis or in good health (not recorded which).

Many counts were recorded for this clonotype. The CDR3 region is CSVKDRGWETQYF. DNA for the CDR3: TGCAGCGTTAAGGACAGGGGTTGGGAGACCCAGTACTTC. This chain connects TRBV29-1 to TRBJ2-5; 9 bases map to TRBD1. After removal of 5 bases from V and 5 bases from J, the junction contained 6 bases not matched to a gene. Germline CDR1 and CDR2: SQVTM and ANQGSEA. The CDR3 extends over 13 amino acids.

Comments on this clonotype: One base away lies a much larger clone, so this may be a sequencing read error. The rearrangement joins TRBV7-2 to TRBJ2-7; D unresolved. This CDR3 spans 12 amino acids. V lost 5 bases, J lost 10 bases, and 15 bases lay in between. Germline V gene data show CDR1 as SGHTA and CDR2 as FQGNSA. Here the CDR3 reads CASSPPTRDQYF. The CDR3 nucleotides are TGTGCCAGCAGCCCCCCAACTCGCGACCAGTACTTC.

This clonotype was recorded at least ten times. V gene TRBV28 combines with J gene TRBJ2-7, with D possibly called TRBD1 or TRBD2 (6 bases each). CDR1 MDHEN and CDR2 SYDVKM come from the germline V gene. CDR3 size: 14 residues. Trimming shortened V by 5 bases and J by 7 bases, and 18 bases separated the two germline ends. CDR3 sequence (DNA): TGTGCCAGCAGTCCAGGGGAGGAATTAGGAGAGCAGTACTTC. The encoded protein is CASSPGEELGEQYF.

This clonotype has at least ten counts. This rearrangement joins TRBV20-1 to TRBJ2-5; a weak D match, TRBD2 (6 bases). This CDR3 region has 13 residues. V lost 5 bases and J lost 7, with 17 bases in between. The germline V gene has CDR1 DFQATT and CDR2 SNEGSKA (reference sequence). CDR3 protein: CSAGGTPGGTQYF. The CDR3 DNA sequence: TGCAGTGCTGGCGGGACCCCCGGCGGGACCCAGTACTTC.

The chain recombines TRBV2 with TRBJ2-7; 9 bases are shared with TRBD1. The length of the CDR3 is 14 residues. V lost 6 bases to trimming and J lost 0 bases; unmatched junction nucleotides: 3. Germline loops: CDR1 SNHLY, CDR2 FYNNEI. CDR3 residues: CASRGQGHSYEQYF. For the CDR3, the DNA is TGTGCCAGCAGGGGACAGGGCCACTCCTACGAGCAGTACTTC.

This clonotype was found a few times. The chain uses TRBV7-9 and TRBJ1-2, with D perhaps matching TRBD1 (6 bases). CDR3 length equals 14 residues. Trimming pared 5 bases from V and 4 bases from J, leaving 14 bases between. CDR1 is SEHNR, CDR2 FQNEAQ, per germline (reference sequence). The CDR3 bases are TGTGCCAGCAGCCCCGGGACACAGGTCTATGGCTACACCTTC. Its translation is CASSPGTQVYGYTF.

This clonotype was observed at least ten times. This chain joins TRBV13 and TRBJ2-3, with TRBD2 matching over 7 bases. This CDR3 is built from 15 residues. CDR1 PRHDT and CDR2 FYEKMQ come from the germline V gene (reference sequence). Trimming at V came to 5 bases and at J to 5 bases, leaving 10 bases not matched to a gene. The CDR3 here is CASSRGSGEGDTQYF. The CDR3 coding sequence is TGTGCCAGCAGCCGTGGAAGCGGGGAGGGAGATACGCAGTATTTT. Combining the CDR3 with reference TRBV13 and TRBJ2-3 gives the whole variable domain AAGVIQSPRHLIKEKRETATLKCYPIPRHDTVYWYQQGPGQDPQFLISFYEKMQSDKGSIPDRFSAQQFSDYHSELNMSSLELGDSALYFCASSRGSGEGDTQYFGPGTRLTVL.

This sequence joins TRBV5-1 and TRBJ1-4; D unclear. This CDR3 spans 14 amino acids. Germline lookup yields CDR1 SGHRS and CDR2 YFSETQ. V lost 4 bases to trimming and J lost 8 bases, with 15 bases between them. The DNA of the CDR3 is TGCGCCAGCAGCGGGTTCGGACCCGAAGAAAAACTGTTTTTT. Translating gives CASSGFGPEEKLFF.

The chain joins TRBV27 to TRBJ2-7; TRBD1 agrees at 9 bases. CDR1 and CDR2 (germline): MNHEY, SMNVEV (reference sequence). This CDR3 has 15 residues. V gave up 5 bases and J gave up 2 bases; unmatched junction bases: 7. The CDR3 is CASSGTGGAPYEQYF. The CDR3, as DNA: TGTGCCAGCAGTGGAACAGGGGGCGCCCCCTACGAGCAGTACTTC.

The chain uses TRBV6-5 and TRBJ2-2; no definite D call. The V end was cut by 1 base, the J end by 7 bases, with 7 bases between. Germline CDR1 reads MNHEY; CDR2 reads SVGAGI. The CDR3 runs 13 residues. CDR3 DNA sequence: TGTGCCAGCAGTTACTTCGCAAGCGGGGAGCTGTTTTTT. Translation: CASSYFASGELFF.

This clonotype was picked up a small number of times. This clone may be a read error of a much larger clone one base away. The chain recombines TRBV5-4 with TRBJ1-1; the D is unclear. Germline V gene sequence: CDR1 SGHNT, CDR2 YYREEE (reference sequence). The CDR3 totals 14 residues. The CDR3 here is CVSSSYRLNTEAFF. CDR3 bases: TGTGTCAGCAGCTCGTACAGATTGAACACTGAAGCTTTCTTT.

This clonotype has ten or more counts. V gene TRBV12-3 or TRBV12-4 combines with J gene TRBJ1-2; no reliable D call. The CDR3 covers 13 residues. The V gene lost 4 bases and the J gene lost 8 bases, with 14 bases spanning the gap. CDR3 sequence (DNA): TGTGCCAGCAGTTACAACCCTACCAGGGGCTACACCTTC. Amino acid sequence: CASSYNPTRGYTF.

The table lists this clonotype with many counts. The chain has TRBV29-1 and TRBJ2-1; TRBD2 matches 7 bases. The CDR3 loop spans 14 amino acids. The V gene's germline CDR1 is SQVTM and CDR2 ANQGSEA. V lost 5 bases to trimming and J lost 1 base; unmatched junction nucleotides: 5. DNA for the CDR3: TGCAGCGTTCGGGTCGGGGGGTCCTACAATGAGCAGTTCTTC. Translated, it gives CSVRVGGSYNEQFF.

This clonotype has a count of ten or more. The gene calls are TRBV6-1 and TRBJ2-7; D not certain. The CDR3 spans 11 residues. CDR1 is MNHNS and CDR2 is SASEGT in the germline V gene. Trimming stripped 3 bases from V and 6 bases from J, with 6 bases between. This CDR3 reads CASSERSEQYF. The DNA for the CDR3 is TGTGCCAGCAGTGAGCGCAGCGAGCAGTACTTC.

This clonotype was recorded at least ten times. The genes are TRBV5-5 and TRBJ1-4; 7 bases match TRBD1. With 0 bases clipped from V and 8 bases from J, the junction kept 10 bases outside the gene matches. From germline, CDR1 is SGHKS and CDR2 YYEKEE (reference sequence). The CDR3 consists of 16 residues. The CDR3 sequence: CASSLDYLQGTEKLFF. CDR3 DNA: TGTGCCAGCAGCTTGGATTATTTACAGGGGACGGAAAAACTGTTTTTT.

In this sample, this clonotype turned up many times. DNA for the CDR3: TGTGCCAGCAACCCCAGGGCAATGAACACTGAAGCTTTCTTT. Its translation is CASNPRAMNTEAFF. The chain employs TRBV27 and TRBJ1-1; tentatively, D is TRBD1 (5 bases). The CDR3 is 14 amino acids. CDR1 MNHEY and CDR2 SMNVEV come from the germline V gene (reference sequence). Trimming took 7 bases from V and 0 from J, leaving 12 bases between them.

Ten or more counts support this clonotype. The chain uses TRBV28 and TRBJ2-1; D is unresolved. With 7 bases removed from V and 5 bases from J, the gap between germline ends came to 24 bases. The CDR3 sequence is 17 residues long. CDR1 and CDR2 from the germline V gene are MDHEN and SYDVKM. CDR3 amino acids: CASTTTPIGQTDNEQFF. The CDR3 DNA follows: TGTGCCAGCACCACAACGCCCATCGGGCAAACCGACAATGAGCAGTTCTTC.

This clonotype was counted a few times. Written as DNA, the CDR3 is TGTGCCAGCAGCTTACTCCCCGCTGTACCGTACGAGCAGTACTTC. It specifies CASSLLPAVPYEQYF. The chain joins TRBV7-2 to TRBJ2-7; D is unclear. The CDR3 consists of 15 residues. CDR1 SGHTA and CDR2 FQGNSA come from the germline V gene. The germline V and J ends were trimmed by 2 bases and 4 bases, with 15 bases remaining between them.

This clonotype was counted ten times or more. This chain links TRBV20-1 with TRBJ2-1; the D is unclear. The germline V gene encodes CDR1 DFQATT and CDR2 SNEGSKA (reference sequence). Trimming shortened V by 3 bases and J by 0 bases, and 9 bases separated the two germline ends. The CDR3 spans 14 residues. Here the CDR3 reads CSARPISSYNEQFF. As DNA, the CDR3 is TGCAGTGCTAGGCCTATCAGCTCCTACAATGAGCAGTTCTTC.

The rearrangement joins TRBV20-1 to TRBJ2-3; TRBD1 or TRBD2 may be the D gene (5 bases each). V was trimmed by 3 bases and J by 2 bases, leaving 15 bases between them. Per germline, CDR1 DFQATT and CDR2 SNEGSKA (reference sequence). This CDR3 spans 15 amino acids. CDR3 in amino acids: CSASGTQISTDTQYF. DNA of the CDR3: TGCAGTGCTAGTGGGACGCAAATCTCCACAGATACGCAGTATTTT.

This clonotype was seen at least ten times. The chain links TRBV5-1 to TRBJ1-6, with D possibly matching TRBD1 (5 bases). The CDR3 covers 15 residues. Germline CDR1 is SGHRS and CDR2 is YFSETQ. Trimming took off 4 bases at V and 6 bases at J, with 14 bases between the two ends. Written as DNA, the CDR3 is TGCGCCAGCAGCACCTCGACAGACCGTAATTCACCCCTCCACTTT. This sequence encodes CASSTSTDRNSPLHF.

V gene TRBV20-1 combines with J gene TRBJ2-5; 7 nucleotides match TRBD1. Germline CDR1 and CDR2: DFQATT and SNEGSKA (reference sequence). This CDR3 contains 14 residues. V shed 4 bases and J 5 bases; nucleotides not matched to a gene: 10. The CDR3 bases are TGCAGTGCTATTAGCAGGGGGTTGACTGAGACCCAGTACTTC. This encodes CSAISRGLTETQYF.

This chain uses TRBV12-3 or TRBV12-4 with TRBJ1-1; D gene ambiguous. Trimming stripped 5 bases from V and 7 bases from J, with 14 bases between. The CDR3 runs 13 residues. In DNA form, the CDR3 reads TGTGCCAGCAGTGCCTCTCCACAGCTTGAAGCTTTCTTT. Amino acid sequence: CASSASPQLEAFF.

This clonotype was seen many times. The chain combines TRBV6-1 with TRBJ1-1; D gene unclear. Trimming cost V 1 base and J 6 bases, with 6 bases left between them. CDR1 and CDR2 (germline): MNHNS, SASEGT. The length of the CDR3 is 12 residues. CDR3 sequence (DNA): TGTGCCAGCAGTGAAGATTACCCTGAAGCTTTCTTT. This encodes CASSEDYPEAFF.